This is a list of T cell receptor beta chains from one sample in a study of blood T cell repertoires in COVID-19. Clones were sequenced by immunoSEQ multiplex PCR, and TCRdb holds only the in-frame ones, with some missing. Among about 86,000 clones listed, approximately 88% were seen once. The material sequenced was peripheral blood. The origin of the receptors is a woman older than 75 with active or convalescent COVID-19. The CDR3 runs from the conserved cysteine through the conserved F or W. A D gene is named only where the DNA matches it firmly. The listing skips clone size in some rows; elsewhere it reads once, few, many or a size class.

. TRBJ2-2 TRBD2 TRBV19 CASSTSGRAGELFF TGTGCCAGTAGTACTAGCGGGAGGGCCGGGGAGCTGTTTTTT
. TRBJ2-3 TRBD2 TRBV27 CASSFGLAGGEDTQYF TGTGCCAGCAGTTTTGGACTAGCGGGGGGCGAAGATACGCAGTATTTT
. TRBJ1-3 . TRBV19 CASSMRGSSGNTIYF TGTGCCAGTAGTATGCGGGGTAGCTCTGGAAACACCATATATTTT
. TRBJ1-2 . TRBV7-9 CASSLVANYGYTF TGTGCCAGCAGCTTAGTAGCTAACTATGGCTACACCTTC
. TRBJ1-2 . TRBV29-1 CSAGTTGQETNYGYTF TGCAGCGCCGGAACCACGGGACAAGAAACTAACTATGGCTACACCTTC
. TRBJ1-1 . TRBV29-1 CSVQGSGYTEAFF TGCAGCGTTCAGGGCTCCGGGTACACTGAAGCTTTCTTT
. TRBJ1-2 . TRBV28 CASRRGYGYTF TGTGCCAGCAGGCGGGGATATGGCTACACCTTC
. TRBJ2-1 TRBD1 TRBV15 CATSRGQGANEQFF TGTGCCACCAGCAGGGGACAGGGGGCGAATGAGCAGTTCTTC
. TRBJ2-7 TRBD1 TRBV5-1 CASRPGQALGEQYF TGCGCCAGCAGACCGGGACAGGCGCTCGGGGAGCAGTACTTC
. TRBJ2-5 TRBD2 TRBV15 CATSRGGTSGGETQYF TGTGCCACCAGCAGAGGGGGGACTAGCGGGGGAGAGACCCAGTACTTC
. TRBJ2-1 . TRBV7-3 CASSLWGGPYNEQFF TGTGCCAGCAGCTTATGGGGGGGCCCCTACAATGAGCAGTTCTTC
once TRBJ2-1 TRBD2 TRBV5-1 CASSLAVAGGPNHQFF TGCGCCAGCAGCTTGGCGGTAGCGGGAGGACCGAATCACCAGTTCTTC
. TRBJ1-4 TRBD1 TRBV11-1 CASSLTQGAGEKLFF TGTGCCAGCAGCTTAACGCAGGGGGCGGGAGAAAAACTGTTTTTT
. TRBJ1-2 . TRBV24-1 CATSDPNREGYTF TGTGCCACCAGTGATCCGAACAGGGAGGGCTACACCTTC
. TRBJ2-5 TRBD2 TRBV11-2 CASSPSGGGGTQYF TGTGCCAGCAGCCCATCGGGGGGGGGCGGGACCCAGTACTTC
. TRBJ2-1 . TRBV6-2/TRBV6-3 CASSYGLQNEQFF TGTGCCAGCAGTTACGGGCTCCAGAATGAGCAGTTCTTC
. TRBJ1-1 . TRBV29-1 CSVVRTNTEAFF TGCAGCGTTGTTCGGACTAACACTGAAGCTTTCTTT
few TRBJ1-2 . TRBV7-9 CASSSVARFGYGYTF TGTGCCAGCAGCTCCGTGGCAAGATTTGGCTATGGCTACACCTTC
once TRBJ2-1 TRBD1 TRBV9 CASSVATGSYNEQFF TGTGCCAGCAGCGTAGCGACAGGGTCCTACAATGAGCAGTTCTTC
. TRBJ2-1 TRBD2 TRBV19 CASRTSGGASEQFF TGTGCCAGTAGGACTAGCGGGGGGGCAAGTGAGCAGTTCTTC
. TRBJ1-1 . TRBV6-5 CASSSRTVNTEAFF TGTGCCAGCTCCTCTCGGACAGTGAACACTGAAGCTTTCTTT
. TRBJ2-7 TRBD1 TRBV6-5 CASTTRQGIYEQYF TGTGCCAGCACCACCAGACAGGGGATCTACGAGCAGTACTTC
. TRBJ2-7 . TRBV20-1 CSAGGGYEQYF TGCAGTGCAGGGGGGGGATACGAGCAGTACTTC
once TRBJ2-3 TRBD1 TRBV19 CASSIVQGARSTDTQYF TGTGCCAGTAGTATTGTACAGGGGGCGCGTAGCACAGATACGCAGTATTTT
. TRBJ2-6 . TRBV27 CASSLYSGANVLTF TGTGCCAGCAGCCTTTACTCTGGGGCCAACGTCCTGACTTTC
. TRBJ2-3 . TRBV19 CASSIGHSTDTQYF TGTGCCAGTAGTATAGGGCACAGCACAGATACGCAGTATTTT
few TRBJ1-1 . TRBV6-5 CASSNLPIGDTEAFF TGTGCCAGCAGTAACCTGCCAATCGGAGACACTGAAGCTTTCTTT
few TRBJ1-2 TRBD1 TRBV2 CASRSGTGYGYTF TGTGCCAGCAGGTCCGGGACAGGTTATGGCTACACCTTC
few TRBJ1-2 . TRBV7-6 CASSLSPSRDYGYTF TGTGCCAGCAGCTTAAGCCCCTCTCGGGACTATGGCTACACCTTC
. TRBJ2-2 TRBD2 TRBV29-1 CSVKRTSGNTGELFF TGCAGCGTTAAGAGGACTAGCGGAAACACCGGGGAGCTGTTTTTT
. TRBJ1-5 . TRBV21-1 CASSARTVRGQPQHF TGTGCCAGCAGCGCTCGGACAGTGCGTGGGCAGCCCCAGCATTTT
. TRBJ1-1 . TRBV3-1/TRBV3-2 CASSQEALFLNTEAFF TGTGCCAGCAGCCAAGAAGCTCTGTTTCTGAACACTGAAGCTTTCTTT